This T cell receptor (beta chain) is drawn from a study of shared clonotypes between healthy human individuals. This clone was counted once. Naivety among CD8 cells was defined by CD45RO negativity and positive CCR7 selection, thereby excluding terminally differentiated effector memory CD45RA+ cells. The method was immunoSEQ multiplex PCR; TCRdb's version includes in-frame clones alone and lacks a portion of them. Counted here are about 2 million clones, about 95% occurring once; the ten biggest clones make up 0.85% to 1.3%. This CDR3 region has 16 residues. CDR1 and CDR2 from the germline V gene are MNHEY and SVGAGI. V was pared by 4 bases and J by 0 bases, with 12 bases between.

The V and J genes are TRBV6-5 and TRBJ2-2; weak D call: TRBD2 (5 bases). The source material was naive CD8+ T cells sorted from blood. The sequence derives from a man aged 18 to 29 in good health. The CDR3 loop is CASSSTAASNTGELFF. The DNA of the CDR3 is TGTGCCAGCAGTTCAACAGCGGCGTCGAACACCGGGGAGCTGTTTTTT.